A single sample gave rise to the 32 T cell receptor beta chains below, sequenced in a study of STAT3 mutations in large granular lymphocyte leukemia. Study-level results: Every T-cell large granular lymphocyte leukemia patient had at least one immunodominant TCR beta clonotype.

Method: immunoSEQ multiplex PCR; TCRdb's copy keeps in-frame clones and lacks some. The table shows about 42,000 clones, with about 81% occurring only once. These receptors have no known antigen. Sequencing was performed on PBMCs. These receptors all come from a human donor with T large granular lymphocyte leukemia. Some clones in this sample may be carry-over from other donors' samples.

The chain is built from TRBV7-9 and TRBJ2-5; 7 bases line up with TRBD2. This CDR3 has 18 residues. Looked up from germline, CDR1 is SEHNR and CDR2 is FQNEAQ (reference sequence). V dropped 5 bases and J dropped 0; count of bases not matched to a gene: 15. CDR3 region: CASSAPGTTTQYQETQYF. The CDR3 coding sequence is TGTGCCAGCAGCGCCCCCGGGACTACAACCCAGTACCAAGAGACCCAGTACTTC.

The chain has TRBV7-9 and TRBJ2-2; D gene unclear. Trimming shortened V by 5 bases and J by 0 bases, and 10 bases separated the two germline ends. This CDR3 has 15 residues. The germline V gene encodes CDR1 SEHNR and CDR2 FQNEAQ (reference sequence). CDR3 coding DNA: TGTGCCAGCAGCCGGCGATTGGCGAACACCGGGGAGCTGTTTTTT. Its translation: CASSRRLANTGELFF.

The count of this clone is one. The chain links TRBV4-2 to TRBJ2-5; D might be TRBD1 or TRBD2, each matching 5 bases. CDR3 length: 16 amino acids. Germline V gene data show CDR1 as LGHNA and CDR2 as YNFKEQ. Trimming pared 2 bases from V and 5 bases from J, leaving 18 bases between. CDR3 sequence: CASSQKTHGTGETQYF. The DNA of the CDR3 is TGTGCCAGCAGCCAAAAGACTCACGGGACGGGGGAGACCCAGTACTTC.

The chain is built from TRBV7-9 and TRBJ2-7; the D gene is possibly TRBD1 (6 bases). The length of the CDR3 is 15 residues. The ends were cut back, 5 bases at V and 2 bases at J, with 16 bases in the middle. Germline V CDR1 and CDR2: SEHNR, FQNEAQ (reference sequence). The CDR3 DNA is TGTGCCAGCAGCCAGACCGGACAGACAACCTACGAGCAGTACTTC. It specifies CASSQTGQTTYEQYF.

This clone was recorded only once. The chain is built from TRBV6-5 and TRBJ1-1; TRBD1 might be the D (5 bases). V was clipped by 0 bases and J by 10 bases, with 12 bases between them. Germline lookup yields CDR1 MNHEY and CDR2 SVGAGI. This CDR3 contains 13 residues. CDR3 protein: CASSYSEGGAAFF. CDR3 coding DNA: TGTGCCAGCAGTTACTCGGAGGGAGGGGCAGCTTTCTTT.

Only a few counts were recorded for this clone. DNA for the CDR3: TGTGCCAGCAGCTTGGCGGCCGGCGGCGAGCAGTACGTC. Encoded protein: CASSLAAGGEQYV. The chain links TRBV5-4 to TRBJ2-7; D is unclear. V was clipped by 0 bases and J by 6 bases, with 10 bases between them. Per germline, CDR1 SGHNT and CDR2 YYREEE (reference sequence). This CDR3 contains 13 residues.

This clone was counted between two and nine times. This rearrangement joins TRBV7-6 to TRBJ2-1, with D maybe TRBD1 (5 bases). Trimming cost V 5 bases and J 5 bases, with 13 bases left between them. The CDR3 has 14 residues. The germline CDR1 and CDR2 sequences are SGHVS and FNYEAQ. CDR3 DNA sequence: TGTGCCAGCAGCCTAACCTGGGGCCACAATGAGCAGTTCTTC. Amino acids: CASSLTWGHNEQFF.

This chain links TRBV5-4 with TRBJ1-2, with 8 bases matching TRBD1. The CDR3 consists of 13 residues. The germline CDR1 and CDR2 sequences are SGHNT and YYREEE (reference sequence). V lost 5 bases and J lost 8; bases outside the gene matches: 8. The CDR3 nucleotides are TGTGCCAGCAGGTCCCCGGACAGGGAGGGCTACACCTTC. Its translation is CASRSPDREGYTF. Full variable domain (missing parts from reference TRBV5-4 and TRBJ1-2): ETGVTQSPTHLIKTRGQQVTLRCSSQSGHNTVSWYQQALGQGPQFIFQYYREEENGRGNFPPRFSGLQFPNYSSELNVNALELDDSALYLCASRSPDREGYTFGSGTRLTVV.

The chain employs TRBV6-1 and TRBJ1-3; D gene ambiguous. Germline CDR1 is MNHNS and CDR2 is SASEGT. V was pared by 4 bases and J by 2 bases, with 9 bases between. This CDR3 has 14 residues. The CDR3 region is CASSVSGTGNTIYF. CDR3 coding DNA: TGTGCCAGCAGTGTATCGGGAACTGGAAACACCATATATTTT.

This rearrangement joins TRBV15 to TRBJ1-2; perhaps TRBD1 as D (5 bases). The CDR3 consists of 15 residues. Looked up from germline, CDR1 is LNHNV and CDR2 is YYDKDF (reference sequence). Trimming took 0 bases from V and 2 from J, leaving 10 bases between them. The CDR3 is CATSRDQPGNYGYTF. The CDR3 coding sequence is TGTGCCACCAGCAGAGATCAACCAGGGAACTATGGCTACACCTTC.

The genes are TRBV6-1 and TRBJ1-5; unclear D gene. CDR3 length: 13 residues. V was trimmed by 8 bases and J by 7 bases, leaving 15 bases between them. Germline-derived CDR1 and CDR2 are MNHNS and SASEGT. The CDR3 sequence: CASGVGGGQPQHF. CDR3 DNA: TGTGCCAGCGGAGTGGGAGGCGGGCAGCCCCAGCATTTT.

The chain employs TRBV6-1 and TRBJ2-7, with TRBD2 matching over 14 bases. Unmatched junction bases numbered 5, after V lost 4 bases and J lost 0 bases. The germline V gene encodes CDR1 MNHNS and CDR2 SASEGT. The CDR3 is 17 residues long. The CDR3 loop is CASSVTSGGAGSYEQYV. The CDR3 coding sequence is TGTGCCAGCAGTGTGACTAGCGGGGGGGCCGGCTCCTACGAGCAGTACGTC.

The chain employs TRBV5-1 and TRBJ1-1; TRBD1 matches 9 bases. This CDR3 is built from 16 residues. CDR1 is SGHRS, CDR2 YFSETQ, per germline. V dropped 2 bases and J dropped 5; count of bases not matched to a gene: 10. The CDR3 protein is CASSFTGTGLGTEAFF. CDR3 sequence (DNA): TGCGCCAGCAGCTTCACCGGGACAGGGCTGGGGACTGAAGCTTTCTTT.

The rearrangement joins TRBV6-5 to TRBJ2-5; the D is unclear. V lost 0 bases, J lost 5 bases, and 10 bases lay in between. Per germline, CDR1 MNHEY and CDR2 SVGAGI. The CDR3 runs to 14 residues. The CDR3 region has the DNA TGTGCCAGCAGTTACTCTCTCAATCGGGAGACCCAGTACTTC. It encodes CASSYSLNRETQYF.

V is TRBV20-1 and J is TRBJ2-1; 7 positions match TRBD2. CDR3 length: 11 residues. Germline CDR1 and CDR2: DFQATT and SNEGSKA (reference sequence). CDR3 in DNA: TGCTTGGGACTACATAACAATGAGCAGTTCTTC. This encodes CLGLHNNEQFF.

This clone was detected a few times. Sequence at one end of the junction differs from germline and may be a read error. V usage is TRBV7-2 and J usage is TRBJ2-7; the D is unclear. The CDR3 is made up of 13 amino acids. The germline CDR1 and CDR2 sequences are SGHTA and FQGNSA. In DNA, the CDR3 is TGTGCCAGCAGCTTAAGTTCTTCAGCCCTTCCTAACTTC. Its protein product is CASSLSSSALPNF.

The genes are TRBV7-2 and TRBJ2-7; 10 nucleotides match TRBD2. The junction had 5 bases not matched to a gene; V was cut back by 2 bases and J by 10 bases. The CDR3 consists of 13 residues. Germline CDR1 reads SGHTA; CDR2 reads FQGNSA. This chain's CDR3 is CASSLQRGGTQYF. The CDR3 nucleotides read TGTGCCAGCAGCTTACAGCGGGGGGGTACCCAGTACTTC. Variable domain in full (rest from reference TRBV7-2 and TRBJ2-7): GAGVSQSPSNKVTEKGKDVELRCDPISGHTALYWYRQSLGQGLEFLIYFQGNSAPDKSGLPSDRFSAERTGGSVSTLTIQRTQQEDSAVYLCASSLQRGGTQYFGPGTRLTVT.

This chain uses TRBV6-5 with TRBJ1-2; D uncertain. This CDR3 contains 13 residues. Germline V gives CDR1 MNHEY, CDR2 SVGAGI. The V and J ends lost 6 bases and 4 bases respectively, with 12 bases between them. CDR3 residues: CASSGPGSYGYTF. The DNA of the CDR3 is TGTGCCAGCAGCGGCCCCGGCTCCTATGGCTACACCTTC.

The chain recombines TRBV6-6 with TRBJ2-1; D gene ambiguous. Trimming pared 1 base from V and 9 bases from J, leaving 16 bases between. This CDR3 is built from 15 residues. The germline gives CDR1 MNHNY, CDR2 SVGAGI (reference sequence). CDR3 amino acids: CASSYFRTDRSEQFF. CDR3 bases: TGTGCCAGCAGTTACTTCAGGACCGACCGAAGTGAGCAGTTCTTC.

The chain carries TRBV11-2 and TRBJ2-2, with D perhaps TRBD1 (5 bases). The CDR3 is 15 residues long. The germline V gene encodes CDR1 SGHAT and CDR2 FQNNGV. V was clipped by 5 bases and J by 2 bases, with 12 bases between them. CDR3 protein: CASSRQGFNTGELFF. For the CDR3, the DNA is TGTGCCAGCAGCCGTCAGGGATTTAACACCGGGGAGCTGTTTTTT.

The genes are TRBV6-1 and TRBJ1-4; D is undetermined. Deletions cut 0 bases from V and 0 bases from J, with 8 bases between. Germline-derived CDR1 and CDR2 are MNHNS and SASEGT. The CDR3 is 16 amino acids. This chain's CDR3 is CASSEAGITTNEKLFF. DNA of the CDR3: TGTGCCAGCAGTGAAGCGGGGATAACAACTAATGAAAAACTGTTTTTT.

The chain links TRBV5-5 to TRBJ1-2; D possibly corresponds to TRBD1 (6 bases). Trimming took off 1 base at V and 2 bases at J, with 9 bases between the two ends. Germline-derived CDR1 and CDR2 are SGHKS and YYEKEE (reference sequence). CDR3 length equals 14 residues. The DNA for the CDR3 is TGTGCCAGCAGCTTGCCAGGGACAAACTATGGCTACACCTTC. Protein product: CASSLPGTNYGYTF.

This chain links TRBV2 with TRBJ1-5; 10 nucleotides align to TRBD1. The germline V gene encodes CDR1 SNHLY and CDR2 FYNNEI. The V segment lost 6 bases and the J segment 7 bases; nucleotides outside the gene matches: 9. The CDR3 totals 15 residues. The CDR3 sequence is CASRPTGGSGQPQHF. The CDR3 region has the DNA TGTGCCAGCAGGCCGACAGGGGGCAGCGGACAGCCCCAGCATTTT.

V is TRBV30 and J is TRBJ2-5, with 7 bases that match TRBD2. The length of the CDR3 is 16 residues. Germline CDR1 GTSNPN, CDR2 SVGIG (reference sequence). V was clipped by 2 bases and J by 8 bases; unmatched bases: 17. The CDR3 DNA is TGTGCCTGGAGTAGGACTAGTTTGGGGCTCGAGGGAACCCAGTACTTC. Protein product: CAWSRTSLGLEGTQYF.

The V gene is TRBV5-4, the J gene TRBJ1-2; tentatively, D is TRBD1 (6 bases). The CDR3 sequence is 15 residues long. V lost 5 bases and J lost 6, with 20 bases in between. The germline gives CDR1 SGHNT, CDR2 YYREEE (reference sequence). CDR3 loop: CASRSILGGANGYTF. In nucleotides, the CDR3 is TGTGCCAGCAGGTCTATTCTAGGGGGGGCTAATGGCTACACCTTC.

This chain uses TRBV5-6 with TRBJ1-2; 12 nucleotides match TRBD1. CDR1 is SGHDT, CDR2 YYEEEE, per germline. V gave up 5 bases and J gave up 8 bases; unmatched junction bases: 4. There are 13 residues in the CDR3. This chain's CDR3 is CASSTGTGGGYTF. CDR3 DNA: TGTGCCAGCAGTACCGGGACAGGGGGCGGCTACACCTTC. Full variable domain (outside the CDR3, taken from reference TRBV5-6 and TRBJ1-2): DAGVTQSPTHLIKTRGQQVTLRCSPKSGHDTVSWYQQALGQGPQFIFQYYEEEERQRGNFPDRFSGHQFPNYSSELNVNALLLGDSALYLCASSTGTGGGYTFGSGTRLTVV.

The CDR3 reads CASSPLGTGEANVLTF. As DNA, the CDR3 is TGTGCCAGCTCACCATTGGGGACAGGGGAGGCCAACGTCCTGACTTTC. The chain joins TRBV18 to TRBJ2-6, with 10 bases fitting TRBD1. The V gene end was trimmed by 2 bases and the J gene end by 6 bases; junction bases not matched to a gene: 4. The CDR3 has 16 amino acids. Germline-derived CDR1 and CDR2 are KGHSH and LQKENI.

This clone was seen more than once but under ten times. This chain connects TRBV5-1 to TRBJ1-6; TRBD1 might be the D (6 bases). The CDR3 has 15 residues. The germline CDR1 and CDR2 sequences are SGHRS and YFSETQ. V was trimmed by 4 bases and J by 10 bases, leaving 18 bases between them. CDR3 sequence reads: CASSRTQGLGSPLHF. The CDR3 coding sequence is TGCGCCAGCAGCAGGACACAGGGATTAGGCTCACCCCTCCACTTT.

The V call is TRBV11-2, the J call TRBJ2-2, with D possibly TRBD2 on 5 matching bases. The length of the CDR3 is 16 residues. Germline-derived CDR1 and CDR2 are SGHAT and FQNNGV. Between the trimmed V and J ends, which lost 1 base and 6 bases, there was a span of 15 bases. This CDR3 reads CASSLGTWTWAGELFF. The CDR3 nucleotides are TGTGCCAGCAGCTTAGGGACCTGGACTTGGGCCGGGGAGCTGTTTTTT.

Here the CDR3 DNA reads TGTGCCAGCAGTTTATCGATTGGGGGAACTGAAGCTTTCTTT. This gives the protein CASSLSIGGTEAFF. V gene TRBV27 combines with J gene TRBJ1-1, with D tentatively TRBD1 (5 bases). The ends were cut back, 0 bases at V and 5 bases at J, with 10 bases in the middle. Germline V CDR1 and CDR2: MNHEY, SMNVEV (reference sequence). The CDR3 extends over 14 amino acids.

This chain joins TRBV20-1 and TRBJ1-2, with D possibly TRBD1 on 5 matching bases. This CDR3 spans 10 amino acids. The germline V gene has CDR1 DFQATT and CDR2 SNEGSKA (reference sequence). The CDR3 DNA sequence: TGCGGGGCAACAGATTTAAGCTACACCTTC. Protein product: CGATDLSYTF.

The gene calls are TRBV30 and TRBJ1-5, with a tentative D call TRBD1 (5 bases). CDR3 length: 12 residues. Looked up from germline, CDR1 is GTSNPN and CDR2 is SVGIG (reference sequence). Trimming pared 7 bases from V and 0 bases from J, leaving 7 bases between. CDR3 DNA sequence: TGTGCCTTCAGGGATAGCAATCAGCCCCAGCATTTT. Its protein product is CAFRDSNQPQHF.